Detailed here is one T cell receptor (beta chain). These data come from a study of T cell clones after liver transplantation. Produced via immunoSEQ multiplex PCR; TCRdb's table is partial and in-frame only. The sample yields over 25,000 clones, around 94% seen once. Sequenced here: CD8+ T cells from blood, sampled 12 months after liver transplant. This receptor was taken from a human patient who received a liver transplant. These T cells may partly come from the graft donor.

The CDR3 DNA sequence: TGTGCCAGCAGCTCCTCCCGGGGACTGAACACTGAAGCTTTCTTT. This encodes CASSSSRGLNTEAFF. J is TRBJ1-1 and V is TRBV27; D possibly corresponds to TRBD1 (5 bases). The V end was cut by 6 bases, the J end by 0 bases, with 14 bases between. This CDR3 has 15 amino acids. CDR1 and CDR2 (germline): MNHEY, SMNVEV (reference sequence).